A single sample is the source of the 12 T cell receptor beta chains below, sequenced in a study of blood T cell repertoires in COVID-19. Generated by immunoSEQ multiplex PCR, the TCRdb table keeps only in-frame clones and is missing some. The sample contains 100,000 to 150,000 clones, approximately 86% of which appear only once. The sample was PBMCs or T cells enriched from blood (not recorded which). The source of these receptors is a woman aged 50 to 65 who had recovered from COVID-19.

This clone was counted between two and nine times. J is TRBJ1-4 and V is TRBV5-5, with TRBD1 identical over 8 bases. J was trimmed by 3 bases and V by 3 bases; bases with no gene match: 4. CDR1 is SGHKS and CDR2 is YYEKEE in the germline V gene (reference sequence). The length of the CDR3 is 15 residues. CDR3 sequence reads: CASSSSTGANEKLFF. The CDR3 nucleotides are TGTGCCAGCAGCTCATCGACAGGGGCTAATGAAAAACTGTTTTTT.

The chain has TRBV6-5 and TRBJ2-2; the D gene is possibly TRBD1 (5 bases). Germline values: CDR1 MNHEY, CDR2 SVGAGI. The CDR3 is 15 amino acids. The V end lost 7 bases, the J end lost 0 bases, and 12 bases lay between the germline ends. The CDR3 DNA follows: TGTGCCAGCACCCCAAGGGGTCCGAACACCGGGGAGCTGTTTTTT. The encoded protein is CASTPRGPNTGELFF.

J is TRBJ2-3 and V is TRBV4-1, with TRBD1 matching 7 bases. From germline, CDR1 is MGHRA and CDR2 YSYEKL. CDR3 length: 15 residues. The V and J ends lost 0 bases and 9 bases, in that order; junction bases with no gene match: 9. The CDR3 sequence is CASSQDRGGPRTQYF. The CDR3 DNA sequence: TGCGCCAGCAGCCAAGATCGAGGGGGCCCCCGGACGCAGTATTTT.

The rearrangement joins TRBV6-1 to TRBJ1-2, with 9 bases matching TRBD1. Trimming cost V 2 bases and J 1 base; bases outside gene matches: 2. CDR1 and CDR2 (germline): MNHNS, SASEGT. The CDR3 has 15 residues. The CDR3 protein is CASSERQGDNYGYTF. The CDR3 nucleotides read TGTGCCAGCAGTGAACGACAGGGGGATAACTATGGCTACACCTTC.

This clone was observed once. This sequence joins TRBV15 and TRBJ2-3; D not resolved. CDR3 size: 14 residues. The V gene lost 0 bases and the J gene lost 2 bases, with 6 bases spanning the gap. Germline values: CDR1 LNHNV, CDR2 YYDKDF (reference sequence). In DNA form, the CDR3 reads TGTGCCACCAGCAGAGATCACTACACAGATACGCAGTATTTT. It encodes CATSRDHYTDTQYF.

The chain carries TRBV10-3 and TRBJ1-2, with 10 bases lining up with TRBD1. The CDR3 loop spans 14 amino acids. V lost 6 bases, J lost 4 bases, and 5 bases stayed unmatched. Germline V gene sequence: CDR1 ENHRY, CDR2 SYGVKD. The DNA for the CDR3 is TGTGCCATCAGACTGACAGGGGGCACCTATGGCTACACCTTC. Translated: CAIRLTGGTYGYTF.

The chain is built from TRBV5-1 and TRBJ2-1; 15 nucleotides align to TRBD2. V shed 3 bases and J 9 bases; nucleotides not matched to a gene: 4. Germline V gene data show CDR1 as SGHRS and CDR2 as YFSETQ. The CDR3 is 15 amino acids. The CDR3 loop is CASSSRTSGGAEQFF. The CDR3, as DNA: TGCGCCAGCAGCTCCAGGACTAGCGGGGGGGCTGAGCAGTTCTTC.

The chain is built from TRBV5-1 and TRBJ2-3, with TRBD2 matching over 7 bases. Germline trimming cut 4 bases from V and 3 bases from J; bases unmatched to any gene: 8. This CDR3 is 15 amino acids long. From germline, CDR1 is SGHRS and CDR2 YFSETQ. The CDR3 DNA reads as TGCGCCAGCAGCGCAACCCAACTAGCGACAGATACGCAGTATTTT. Amino acid sequence: CASSATQLATDTQYF.

The rearrangement uses TRBV2 and TRBJ1-1; D may be TRBD1 (5 bases). The V gene's germline CDR1 is SNHLY and CDR2 FYNNEI. The CDR3 consists of 12 residues. V gave up 5 bases and J gave up 7 bases, with 11 bases separating them. This chain's CDR3 is CASSPRQFEAFF. DNA of the CDR3: TGTGCCAGCAGTCCACGACAGTTTGAAGCTTTCTTT.

The chain employs TRBV11-2 and TRBJ1-3, with 7 positions matching TRBD1. Per the germline V gene, CDR1 is SGHAT and CDR2 is FQNNGV. J lost 3 bases, V lost 0 bases, and 5 bases had no gene match. CDR3 length equals 16 residues. As DNA, the CDR3 is TGTGCCAGCAGCTTAGATACAGGGGCAGTTGGAAACACCATATATTTT. Translating it yields CASSLDTGAVGNTIYF.

The chain carries TRBV2 and TRBJ1-1; a weak D match, TRBD1 (5 bases). The CDR3 has 14 amino acids. V shed 8 bases and J shed 2 bases, with 15 bases lying between them. CDR1 and CDR2 from the germline V gene are SNHLY and FYNNEI. CDR3 coding DNA: TGTGCCAGCGGTCCTTTGACAGTCAACACTGAAGCTTTCTTT. Protein sequence: CASGPLTVNTEAFF. Drawing the rest from reference TRBV2 and TRBJ1-1, the complete variable domain is EPEVTQTPSHQVTQMGQEVILRCVPISNHLYFYWYRQILGQKVEFLVSFYNNEISEKSEIFDDQFSVERPDGSNFTLKIRSTKLEDSAMYFCASGPLTVNTEAFFGQGTRLTVV.

The chain uses TRBV7-2 and TRBJ1-3; D may be TRBD1 (5 bases). Germline V gives CDR1 SGHTA, CDR2 FQGNSA. This CDR3 has 16 residues. V dropped 1 base and J dropped 0 bases, with 10 bases sitting between them. The CDR3 spells CASSLETAFSGNTIYF. The DNA for the CDR3 is TGTGCCAGCAGCTTAGAGACAGCGTTCTCTGGAAACACCATATATTTT.